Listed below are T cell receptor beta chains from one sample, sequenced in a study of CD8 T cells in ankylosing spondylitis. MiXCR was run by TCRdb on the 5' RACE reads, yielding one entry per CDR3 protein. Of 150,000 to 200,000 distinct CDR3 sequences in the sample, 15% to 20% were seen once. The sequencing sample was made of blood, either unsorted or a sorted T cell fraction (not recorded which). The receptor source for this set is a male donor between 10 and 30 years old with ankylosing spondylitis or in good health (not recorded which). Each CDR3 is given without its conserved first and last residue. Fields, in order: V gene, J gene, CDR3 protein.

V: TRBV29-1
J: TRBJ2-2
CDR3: SVEKETGELF

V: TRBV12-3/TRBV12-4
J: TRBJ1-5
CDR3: ASRTTEYQPQH

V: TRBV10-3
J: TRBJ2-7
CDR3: AISGILTGEQY

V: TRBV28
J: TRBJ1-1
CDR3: ASSLGGGRTEAF

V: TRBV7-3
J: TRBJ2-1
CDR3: ASSPSRAAYNEQF

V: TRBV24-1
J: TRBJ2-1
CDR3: ATRTGHNEQF

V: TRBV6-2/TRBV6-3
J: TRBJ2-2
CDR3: ASSQARLDGTGELF

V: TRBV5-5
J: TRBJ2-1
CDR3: ASSLGDYNEQF

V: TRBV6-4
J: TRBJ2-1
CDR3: ASSAQVYNEQF

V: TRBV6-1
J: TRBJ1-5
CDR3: ASSEDQPQH

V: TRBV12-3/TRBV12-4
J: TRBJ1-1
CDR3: ASSFRPPGTAEGTAEAF

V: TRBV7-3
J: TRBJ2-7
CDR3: ASSLTLTDTYEQY

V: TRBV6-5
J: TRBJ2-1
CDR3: ASTPLVGVQQF

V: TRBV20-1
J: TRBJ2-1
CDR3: SASLGTYNEQF

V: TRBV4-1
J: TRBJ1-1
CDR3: ASSQDGETEAF

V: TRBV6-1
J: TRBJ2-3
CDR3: ASSEVGTSGRTDTQY

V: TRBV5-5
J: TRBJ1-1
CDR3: ASSLWGLNTEAF

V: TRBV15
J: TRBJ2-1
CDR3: ATSSSRGTYNEQF

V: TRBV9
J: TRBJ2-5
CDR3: ASSVGPSGRGETQY

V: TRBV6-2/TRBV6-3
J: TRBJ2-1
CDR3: ASNPPGLTYNEQF

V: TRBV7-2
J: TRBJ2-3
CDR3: ASRSKGGTGATDTQY

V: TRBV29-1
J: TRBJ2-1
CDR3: SVGPFSGRAINEQF

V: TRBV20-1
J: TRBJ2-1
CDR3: SARDRLAGNEQF

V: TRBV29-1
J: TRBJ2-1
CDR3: SWVGGREAEQF

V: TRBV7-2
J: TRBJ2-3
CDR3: ASSPTSSGRSTQY

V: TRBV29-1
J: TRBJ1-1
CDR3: SAKDSGGEAF

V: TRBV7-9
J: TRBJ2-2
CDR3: ASSSHSTGRAGELF

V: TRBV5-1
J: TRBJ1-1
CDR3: ASSLALLNTEAF

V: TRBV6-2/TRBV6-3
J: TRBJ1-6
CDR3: ASTDPPENNSPLH

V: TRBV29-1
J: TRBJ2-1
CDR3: SVVAVNEQF

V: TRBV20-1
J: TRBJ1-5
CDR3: SASIPNQPQH

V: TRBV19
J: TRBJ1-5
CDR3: ASSRWEGGSNQPQH

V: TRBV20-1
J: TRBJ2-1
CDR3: SAGRLAQLNNEQF

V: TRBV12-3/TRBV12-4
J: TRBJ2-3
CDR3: ATTRGSADTQY

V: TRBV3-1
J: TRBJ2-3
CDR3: ASSQGPRLAGGRSKY

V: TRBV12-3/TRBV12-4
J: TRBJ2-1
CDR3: ASSDRSGRAVF

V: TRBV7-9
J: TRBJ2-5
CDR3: ASSSYMGGGETQY

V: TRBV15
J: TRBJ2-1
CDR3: ATSWGRLAPF

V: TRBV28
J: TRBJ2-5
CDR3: ASRGLSETQY

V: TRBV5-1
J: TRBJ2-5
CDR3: ASTGGGLPKETQY

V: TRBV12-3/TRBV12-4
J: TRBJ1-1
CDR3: ASSLTGLGTEAF

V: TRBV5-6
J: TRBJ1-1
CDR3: ASSLSGGTEAF

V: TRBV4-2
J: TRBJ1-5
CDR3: ASSQDGQGNQPQH

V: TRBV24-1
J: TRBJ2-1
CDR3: ATSDLQWF

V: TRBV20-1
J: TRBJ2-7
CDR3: SALPPRTSGRPLLREQY

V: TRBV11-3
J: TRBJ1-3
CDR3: ASSSAGNTIY

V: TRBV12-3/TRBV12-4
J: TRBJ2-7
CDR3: ASSSRSLGVYEQY

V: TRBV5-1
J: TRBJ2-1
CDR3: ASSFRAGSSYNEQF

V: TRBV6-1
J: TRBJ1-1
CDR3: ASRRDQGTEAF

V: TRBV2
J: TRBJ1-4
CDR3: ASGRGNNEKLF

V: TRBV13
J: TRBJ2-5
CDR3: ASNRGRDSGETQY

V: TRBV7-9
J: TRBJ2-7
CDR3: ASSLKGVGWEQY

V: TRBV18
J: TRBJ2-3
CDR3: ASSPQRADTQY

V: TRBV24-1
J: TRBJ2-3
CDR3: ATSDLDREYTDTQY

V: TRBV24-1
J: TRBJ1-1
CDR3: ATMGAPNTEAF